This T cell receptor (beta chain) is drawn from a study of T cell repertoires in cytomegalovirus infection. As for the study in general: Carrying CMV and the relevant HLA type showed in public TCR beta signatures. Overall study results and limits: Using cumulative public TCR beta family frequency, the authors identified those who carried CMV together with the relevant HLA. Dominating the ex vivo response were TCR beta clonotypes that were CMV-specific and HLA-C-restricted.

This clonotype was seen ten or more times. The antigen is not known. Using its own MiXCR run on the reads, TCRdb lists one record per CDR3 protein. Altogether about 500,000 distinct CDR3 sequences are present, roughly a third being singletons, with the ten largest covering 15% to 20%. The CDR3 totals 18 residues. The ends lost 2 bases at V and 3 bases at J; junction bases unmatched: 12. Germline CDR1 MNHEY, CDR2 SVGEGT. The sequence derives from a human donor in good health (CMV status not recorded). Some clones in this sample may be carry-over from other donors' samples. The chain joins TRBV6-2 or TRBV6-3 to TRBJ2-2; 7 positions match TRBD2. Sample: cultured PBMCs, taken from culture after CMV antigen stimulation. The CDR3 loop reads CASSYRPASGKDTGELFF. CDR3 DNA sequence: TGTGCCAGCAGTTACCGGCCCGCTAGCGGCAAAGACACCGGGGAGCTGTTTTTT.